This TCR beta chain was documented in a study of PD-1 blockade in classical Hodgkin lymphoma. The CDR3 has 14 residues. The V end lost 3 bases, the J end lost 1 base, and 9 bases lay between the germline ends. CDR1 and CDR2 (germline): SGHTA, FQGNSA. Noted time point: newly diagnosed, previously untreated cHL patient sample. Magnetic negative selection was used to purify CD8+ T cells from thawed PBMCs. Profiled with immunoSEQ multiplex PCR; TCRdb holds only in-frame clones, not every one. The sample lists fewer than 13,000 clones, about nine tenths seen once, with just under 15% in the top ten. The rearrangement joins TRBV7-2 to TRBJ1-2; TRBD1 is a possible D gene (6 bases). Input material: CD8+ T cells from blood. This TCR derives from a human donor with classical Hodgkin lymphoma. CDR3 sequence: CASSLTGFNYGYTF. The CDR3 bases are TGTGCCAGCAGCTTGACAGGTTTTAACTATGGCTACACCTTC.